Listed below are T cell receptor beta chains from one sample, sequenced in a study of response to subunit inactivated influenza vaccine. TCRdb reprocessed the RT-PCR reads with MiXCR, giving one entry per CDR3 protein. This sample has about 500,000 distinct CDR3 sequences, with 13% found just once. Specimen: PBMCs from blood, collected roughly 48 days after vaccination. The source of these receptors is a man aged 50 to 60 who received an inactivated influenza vaccine. Both conserved end residues are part of each CDR3. Fields, in order: V gene, J gene, D gene, clone size, CDR3 protein, CDR3 DNA. A D gene is named only where the DNA matches it firmly. Only part of the rows carry a size: once, few, many, or a class if the clone is expanded.

v_gene: TRBV28; j_gene: TRBJ2-3; d_gene: TRBD2; abundance: NA; CDR3aa: CASSWKTSGSDTQYF; CDR3nt: TGTGCCAGCAGTTGGAAGACTAGCGGGAGTGATACGCAGTATTTT
v_gene: TRBV20-1; j_gene: TRBJ2-2; d_gene: TRBD2; abundance: NA; CDR3aa: CSATAGTSGNTGELFF; CDR3nt: TGCAGTGCAACGGCCGGGACTAGCGGAAACACCGGGGAGCTGTTTTTT
v_gene: TRBV12-3/TRBV12-4; j_gene: TRBJ1-6; d_gene: NA; abundance: few; CDR3aa: CASSPTLGRGTPLHF; CDR3nt: TGTGCCAGCAGTCCGACCCTTGGCCGGGGAACACCCCTCCACTTT
v_gene: TRBV7-9; j_gene: TRBJ2-5; d_gene: TRBD1; abundance: few; CDR3aa: CASSPGQGSMETQYF; CDR3nt: TGTGCCAGCAGCCCTGGACAGGGGAGTATGGAGACCCAGTACTTC
v_gene: TRBV28; j_gene: TRBJ1-5; d_gene: NA; abundance: few; CDR3aa: CASSLSGASQPQHF; CDR3nt: TGTGCCAGCAGTTTGTCGGGGGCGTCTCAGCCCCAGCATTTT
v_gene: TRBV7-6; j_gene: TRBJ2-1; d_gene: NA; abundance: many; CDR3aa: CASSRRAYNEQFF; CDR3nt: TGTGCCAGCAGCCGGAGAGCCTACAATGAGCAGTTCTTC
v_gene: TRBV4-3; j_gene: TRBJ2-5; d_gene: NA; abundance: NA; CDR3aa: CASTPGPEKETQYF; CDR3nt: TGCGCCAGCACCCCCGGGCCTGAAAAAGAGACCCAGTACTTC
v_gene: TRBV27; j_gene: TRBJ2-3; d_gene: TRBD2; abundance: NA; CDR3aa: CASTVVAGKDTQYF; CDR3nt: TGTGCCAGCACGGTGGTAGCGGGGAAGGATACGCAGTATTTT
v_gene: TRBV7-8; j_gene: TRBJ2-7; d_gene: TRBD2; abundance: few; CDR3aa: CASSLVGGGREQYF; CDR3nt: TGTGCCAGCAGCCTGGTGGGCGGGGGGCGAGAGCAGTACTTC
v_gene: TRBV27; j_gene: TRBJ1-2; d_gene: NA; abundance: NA; CDR3aa: CASTTGFGGYTF; CDR3nt: TGTGCCAGCACCACAGGATTCGGTGGCTACACCTTC
v_gene: TRBV3-1; j_gene: TRBJ1-2; d_gene: NA; abundance: many; CDR3aa: CASSPTQGRSGYTF; CDR3nt: TGTGCCAGCAGCCCGACCCAGGGCAGAAGTGGCTACACCTTC
v_gene: TRBV5-1; j_gene: TRBJ2-1; d_gene: TRBD2; abundance: many; CDR3aa: CASSPPAGGRSEQFF; CDR3nt: TGCGCCAGCAGCCCTCCAGCGGGGGGGCGTAGTGAGCAGTTCTTC
v_gene: TRBV5-1; j_gene: TRBJ2-1; d_gene: TRBD1; abundance: NA; CDR3aa: CASSPGQGDNEQFF; CDR3nt: TGCGCCAGCAGCCCCGGACAGGGAGATAATGAGCAGTTCTTC
v_gene: TRBV20-1; j_gene: TRBJ2-1; d_gene: NA; abundance: NA; CDR3aa: CSAPQREQFF; CDR3nt: TGCAGTGCTCCCCAACGAGAGCAGTTCTTC
v_gene: TRBV2; j_gene: TRBJ2-1; d_gene: TRBD2; abundance: few; CDR3aa: CASSALAGAREQFF; CDR3nt: TGTGCCAGCAGTGCTCTAGCGGGAGCCCGGGAGCAGTTCTTC
v_gene: TRBV7-2; j_gene: TRBJ2-7; d_gene: NA; abundance: few; CDR3aa: CASSSSLTNEQYF; CDR3nt: TGTGCCAGCAGCTCCTCGCTAACGAACGAGCAGTACTTC
v_gene: TRBV24-1; j_gene: TRBJ2-1; d_gene: NA; abundance: NA; CDR3aa: CTTSDPTGSAYNEQFF; CDR3nt: TGTACCACCAGTGATCCAACCGGCAGTGCCTACAATGAGCAGTTCTTC
v_gene: TRBV5-1; j_gene: TRBJ2-4; d_gene: NA; abundance: few; CDR3aa: CASSLPAKNIQYF; CDR3nt: TGCGCCAGCAGCTTGCCAGCCAAAAACATTCAGTACTTC
v_gene: TRBV6-5; j_gene: TRBJ2-5; d_gene: TRBD1; abundance: NA; CDR3aa: CASSYLGQGKETQYF; CDR3nt: TGTGCCAGCAGTTACCTGGGACAGGGGAAAGAGACCCAGTACTTC
v_gene: TRBV20-1; j_gene: TRBJ1-1; d_gene: NA; abundance: few; CDR3aa: CSASGIGDTEAFF; CDR3nt: TGCAGTGCTTCAGGGATCGGGGACACTGAAGCTTTCTTT
v_gene: TRBV20-1; j_gene: TRBJ1-1; d_gene: NA; abundance: NA; CDR3aa: CSARDLTIEAFF; CDR3nt: TGCAGTGCTAGAGATCTGACAATTGAAGCTTTCTTT
v_gene: TRBV20-1; j_gene: TRBJ2-3; d_gene: NA; abundance: NA; CDR3aa: CRASTTDTQYF; CDR3nt: TGCAGGGCTAGTACCACAGATACGCAGTATTTT
v_gene: TRBV20-1; j_gene: TRBJ2-7; d_gene: NA; abundance: few; CDR3aa: CSARGLAILDEQYF; CDR3nt: TGCAGTGCTAGAGGGCTAGCCATTCTCGACGAGCAGTACTTC
v_gene: TRBV15; j_gene: TRBJ2-5; d_gene: TRBD1; abundance: NA; CDR3aa: CATSSRTGKETQYF; CDR3nt: TGTGCCACCAGCTCACGGACAGGGAAGGAGACCCAGTACTTC
v_gene: TRBV20-1; j_gene: TRBJ2-7; d_gene: TRBD2; abundance: many; CDR3aa: CSAPGGSSLSEQYF; CDR3nt: TGCAGTGCCCCGGGCGGGAGCTCATTAAGTGAGCAGTACTTC
v_gene: TRBV25-1; j_gene: TRBJ1-1; d_gene: NA; abundance: NA; CDR3aa: CASSESTKAFF; CDR3nt: TGTGCCAGCAGTGAATCTACTAAAGCTTTCTTT
v_gene: TRBV11-2; j_gene: TRBJ1-2; d_gene: NA; abundance: many; CDR3aa: CASSLVAAGAYGYTF; CDR3nt: TGTGCCAGCAGCTTAGTGGCGGCAGGGGCCTATGGCTACACCTTC
v_gene: TRBV7-2; j_gene: TRBJ2-2; d_gene: NA; abundance: many; CDR3aa: CASSLDRNTGELFF; CDR3nt: TGTGCCAGCAGCTTAGATAGAAACACCGGGGAGCTGTTTTTT
v_gene: TRBV7-2; j_gene: TRBJ1-1; d_gene: TRBD1; abundance: few; CDR3aa: CASSSPQGGGEAFF; CDR3nt: TGTGCCAGCAGCTCACCTCAGGGGGGCGGTGAAGCTTTCTTT
v_gene: TRBV20-1; j_gene: TRBJ2-3; d_gene: NA; abundance: NA; CDR3aa: CSVGSGSPDTQYF; CDR3nt: TGCAGTGTCGGGTCGGGAAGTCCAGATACGCAGTATTTT
v_gene: TRBV5-1; j_gene: TRBJ2-2; d_gene: TRBD1; abundance: few; CDR3aa: CASSPRTGAGELFF; CDR3nt: TGCGCCAGCAGCCCGCGGACAGGAGCCGGGGAGCTGTTTTTT
v_gene: TRBV10-3; j_gene: TRBJ2-7; d_gene: TRBD1; abundance: few; CDR3aa: CAISDPSGQAPMSLYEQYF; CDR3nt: TGTGCCATCAGTGACCCCTCGGGACAGGCTCCGATGAGCCTCTACGAGCAGTACTTC
v_gene: TRBV5-1; j_gene: TRBJ2-3; d_gene: TRBD1; abundance: NA; CDR3aa: CASSSQPGQGSTDTQYF; CDR3nt: TGCGCCAGCAGCTCTCAGCCGGGACAGGGGAGCACAGATACGCAGTATTTT
v_gene: TRBV25-1; j_gene: TRBJ1-6; d_gene: NA; abundance: few; CDR3aa: CASSGPIIGSSYNSPLHF; CDR3nt: TGTGCCAGCAGTGGCCCCATTATAGGGAGCTCCTATAATTCACCCCTCCACTTT
v_gene: TRBV10-3; j_gene: TRBJ2-1; d_gene: TRBD2; abundance: NA; CDR3aa: CATTRNTAGITVDNEQFF; CDR3nt: TGTGCCACGACCCGTAACACAGCGGGGATAACAGTCGACAATGAGCAGTTCTTC
v_gene: TRBV5-6; j_gene: TRBJ2-3; d_gene: TRBD1; abundance: many; CDR3aa: CASSIDRVTQYF; CDR3nt: TGTGCCAGCAGCATCGACAGGGTTACGCAGTATTTT
v_gene: TRBV12-3/TRBV12-4; j_gene: TRBJ2-3; d_gene: NA; abundance: NA; CDR3aa: CASSQTQQGTSSTDTQYF; CDR3nt: TGTGCCAGCAGTCAGACCCAACAGGGCACTTCTAGCACAGATACGCAGTATTTT
v_gene: TRBV30; j_gene: TRBJ1-2; d_gene: NA; abundance: few; CDR3aa: CAWSKTVHGYTF; CDR3nt: TGTGCCTGGAGTAAGACAGTCCATGGCTACACCTTC
v_gene: TRBV6-6; j_gene: TRBJ2-1; d_gene: TRBD1; abundance: NA; CDR3aa: CASSPDREQFF; CDR3nt: TGTGCCAGCAGCCCGGACAGGGAGCAGTTCTTC
v_gene: TRBV20-1; j_gene: TRBJ2-1; d_gene: TRBD1; abundance: NA; CDR3aa: CSPKSYPGTDSYNEQFF; CDR3nt: TGCAGTCCCAAGTCGTACCCCGGGACAGACTCCTACAATGAGCAGTTCTTC
v_gene: TRBV5-1; j_gene: TRBJ2-7; d_gene: TRBD2; abundance: many; CDR3aa: CASSPARLADHVRGSYEQYF; CDR3nt: TGCGCCAGCAGCCCGGCTCGGCTAGCGGACCATGTTAGGGGCTCCTACGAGCAGTACTTC
v_gene: TRBV19; j_gene: TRBJ1-5; d_gene: NA; abundance: few; CDR3aa: CASRPGINQPQHF; CDR3nt: TGTGCCAGTAGACCGGGAATCAATCAGCCCCAGCATTTT
v_gene: TRBV4-2; j_gene: TRBJ2-7; d_gene: TRBD2; abundance: NA; CDR3aa: CASSQKAGEDEQYF; CDR3nt: TGTGCCAGCAGCCAAAAGGCGGGAGAAGACGAGCAGTACTTC
v_gene: TRBV7-2; j_gene: TRBJ1-5; d_gene: NA; abundance: many; CDR3aa: CASSLRSGVGQPQHF; CDR3nt: TGTGCCAGCAGCTTAAGGTCAGGGGTCGGTCAGCCCCAGCATTTT
v_gene: TRBV7-8; j_gene: TRBJ1-5; d_gene: NA; abundance: many; CDR3aa: CASSLRHSNQPQHF; CDR3nt: TGTGCCAGCAGCTTACGGCACAGCAATCAGCCCCAGCATTTT
v_gene: TRBV12-3/TRBV12-4; j_gene: TRBJ2-1; d_gene: TRBD1; abundance: NA; CDR3aa: CASSLAYPGQGYYNEQFF; CDR3nt: TGTGCCAGCAGTTTAGCCTACCCGGGACAGGGGTACTACAATGAGCAGTTCTTC
v_gene: TRBV4-2; j_gene: TRBJ2-5; d_gene: TRBD2; abundance: NA; CDR3aa: CASSRVAGGPETQYF; CDR3nt: TGTGCCAGCAGCCGAGTAGCGGGAGGGCCAGAGACCCAGTACTTC
v_gene: TRBV28; j_gene: TRBJ2-5; d_gene: NA; abundance: NA; CDR3aa: CASSSRERETQYF; CDR3nt: TGTGCCAGCAGTTCCAGGGAACGGGAGACCCAGTACTTC
v_gene: TRBV27; j_gene: TRBJ2-1; d_gene: NA; abundance: NA; CDR3aa: CASSPGVGLLQWGEQFF; CDR3nt: TGTGCCAGCAGTCCCGGAGTCGGACTTCTCCAGTGGGGTGAGCAGTTCTTC
v_gene: TRBV19; j_gene: TRBJ2-1; d_gene: NA; abundance: NA; CDR3aa: CASSGSARNEQFF; CDR3nt: TGTGCCAGTAGCGGGAGCGCGAGGAATGAGCAGTTCTTC
v_gene: TRBV27; j_gene: TRBJ2-7; d_gene: TRBD2; abundance: few; CDR3aa: CASSQGLAGVIAYEQYF; CDR3nt: TGTGCCAGCAGCCAGGGACTAGCGGGAGTAATCGCCTACGAGCAGTACTTC
v_gene: TRBV7-2; j_gene: TRBJ1-3; d_gene: NA; abundance: NA; CDR3aa: CASSSRSSSGNTIYF; CDR3nt: TGTGCCAGCAGCTCCCGGTCCTCCTCTGGAAACACCATATATTTT